The 3 T cell receptor beta chains below come from one sample, sequenced in a study of cytomegalovirus exposure and HLA in healthy donors. PCR amplification relied on 60 Vbeta primers (plus 13 Jbeta primers). Using immunoSEQ multiplex PCR, the repertoire was profiled, and TCRdb retains in-frame clones only, with some absent. This sample's table has roughly 76,000 clones. The specimen was PBMCs. The receptors here all came from a female donor in good health and CMV-seropositive.

V usage is TRBV6-5 and J usage is TRBJ2-7, with D perhaps TRBD1 (5 bases). Germline CDR1 and CDR2: MNHEY and SVGAGI. The CDR3 totals 15 residues. The ends were cut back, 6 bases at V and 2 bases at J, with 17 bases in the middle. The chain's CDR3 is CASRSLTGNTYEQYF. The CDR3 DNA is TGTGCCAGCAGATCACTCACAGGCAATACCTACGAGCAGTACTTC.

The V and J genes are TRBV9 and TRBJ2-1, with D uncertain. Germline V lookup: CDR1 SGDLS, CDR2 YYNGEE. This CDR3 comprises 14 residues. Trimming cost V 0 bases and J 0 bases, with 4 bases left between them. This CDR3 reads CASSVGSSYNEQFF. The CDR3 nucleotides read TGTGCCAGCAGCGTAGGGAGCTCCTACAATGAGCAGTTCTTC.

The J gene is TRBJ2-5, the V gene TRBV4-3; TRBD2 aligns across 10 bases. The CDR3 sequence is 19 residues long. The germline V gene encodes CDR1 LGHNA and CDR2 YSLEER. The trim removed 1 base at V and 4 bases at J, leaving 15 bases unmatched. CDR3 in amino acids: CASSQVSGNRVAGGETQYF. CDR3 sequence (DNA): TGCGCCAGCAGCCAAGTTAGCGGGAACAGGGTAGCGGGAGGAGAGACCCAGTACTTC.